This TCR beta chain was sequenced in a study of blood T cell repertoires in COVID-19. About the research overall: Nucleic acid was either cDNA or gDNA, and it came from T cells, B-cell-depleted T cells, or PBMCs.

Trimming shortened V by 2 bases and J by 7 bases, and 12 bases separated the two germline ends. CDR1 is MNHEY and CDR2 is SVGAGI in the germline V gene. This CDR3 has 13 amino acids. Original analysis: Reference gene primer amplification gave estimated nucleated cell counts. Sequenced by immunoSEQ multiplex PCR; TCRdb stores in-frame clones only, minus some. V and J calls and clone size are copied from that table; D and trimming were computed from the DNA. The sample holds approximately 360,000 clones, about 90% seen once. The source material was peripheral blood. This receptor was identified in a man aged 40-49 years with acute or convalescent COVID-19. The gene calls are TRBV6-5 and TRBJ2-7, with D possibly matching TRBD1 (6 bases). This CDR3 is CASSYVLRGEQYF. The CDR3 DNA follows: TGTGCCAGCAGTTACGTGTTAAGGGGGGAGCAGTACTTC.